A single sample is the source of the 15 T cell receptor beta chains below, sequenced in a study of patients and donors after allogeneic stem cell transplantation. Each CDR3 protein is one row after TCRdb ran MiXCR on the RT-PCR reads. Among under 200,000 distinct CDR3 sequences listed, about 24% were seen once. What was sequenced was blood, either unsorted or a sorted T cell fraction (not recorded which). The origin of the receptors is a human donor who was either an allogeneic HSCT recipient or a stem cell or donor lymphocyte infusion donor (not recorded which). It is not recorded whose cells these are; they may come from a transplant donor.

This clonotype was counted only a few times. This chain connects TRBV29-1 to TRBJ1-1; a weak D match, TRBD1 (6 bases). The germline V gene has CDR1 SQVTM and CDR2 ANQGSEA. V lost 3 bases and J 5 bases, leaving 13 bases between the germline ends. The CDR3 has 13 residues. CDR3 sequence (DNA): TGCAGCGTTGACGGCAGGGGAGGGACTGAAGCTTTCTTT. This translates into CSVDGRGGTEAFF.

The DNA for the CDR3 is TGTGCCAGCAGCTTATTTAGCGGGAGGGCCAATTATGAGCAGTTCTTC. Its translation: CASSLFSGRANYEQFF. The V call is TRBV11-2, the J call TRBJ2-1; 11 bases map to TRBD2. V was pared by 2 bases and J by 8 bases, with 8 bases of the junction left unmatched. CDR3 length: 16 residues. Germline CDR1 SGHAT, CDR2 FQNNGV. The full variable domain, its missing parts supplied by reference TRBV11-2 and TRBJ2-1, is EAGVAQSPRYKIIEKRQSVAFWCNPISGHATLYWYQQILGQGPKLLIQFQNNGVVDDSQLPKDRFSAERLKGVDSTLKIQPAKLEDSAVYLCASSLFSGRANYEQFFGPGTRLTVL.

This clonotype was seen a handful of times. CDR3 bases: TGTGCCAGCGGCAGGGGGCGCGTATCTAACTATGGCTACACCTTC. As protein: CASGRGRVSNYGYTF. The chain recombines TRBV27 with TRBJ1-2, with TRBD1 matching 8 bases. This CDR3 contains 15 residues. V trimming: 8 bases; J trimming: 0 bases; junction bases outside the gene matches: 8. Germline CDR1 is MNHEY and CDR2 is SMNVEV (reference sequence).

This chain uses TRBV21-1 with TRBJ1-5. TRBV21-1 is a listed pseudogene. CDR3 length equals 16 residues. The CDR3 DNA follows: TGTGCCAGCAGCAAAAATGGGAGGGGTAACAATCAGCCCCAGCATTTT. Translating it yields CASSKNGRGNNQPQHF.

This chain connects TRBV2 to TRBJ2-5; D gene unclear. CDR3 length equals 14 residues. The V and J ends lost 8 bases and 3 bases respectively, with 16 bases between them. Germline lookup yields CDR1 SNHLY and CDR2 FYNNEI. The CDR3 DNA reads as TGTGCCAGCCGCGATCAGGCATATAAAGAGACCCAGTACTTC. This encodes CASRDQAYKETQYF.

This clonotype was counted once. This rearrangement joins TRBV5-1 to TRBJ2-4; weak D call: TRBD2 (5 bases). Germline lookup yields CDR1 SGHRS and CDR2 YFSETQ. V lost 4 bases and J lost 0, with 11 bases in between. The CDR3 loop spans 15 amino acids. The CDR3: CASSPEALAKNIQYF. In DNA form, the CDR3 reads TGCGCCAGCAGCCCGGAGGCATTAGCCAAAAACATTCAGTACTTC.

This clonotype turned up a few times. The genes are TRBV13 and TRBJ2-1; D not certain. The V and J ends lost 1 base and 8 bases respectively, with 15 bases between them. CDR1 and CDR2 from the germline V gene are PRHDT and FYEKMQ (reference sequence). The CDR3 covers 15 residues. CDR3: CASSLETSPGYEQFF. DNA for the CDR3: TGTGCCAGCAGCTTAGAGACATCCCCAGGATATGAGCAGTTCTTC.

The chain carries TRBV12-3 or TRBV12-4 and TRBJ2-7, with 9 bases fitting TRBD1. The CDR3 is made up of 14 amino acids. The J segment lost 3 bases and the V segment lost 3 bases, leaving 3 bases of the junction unmatched. This CDR3 reads CASSLGTGFYEQYF. The DNA of the CDR3 is TGTGCCAGCAGTTTGGGGACAGGGTTCTACGAGCAGTACTTC.

The chain links TRBV7-9 to TRBJ2-7; 7 bases are a match to TRBD2. The V gene's germline CDR1 is SEHNR and CDR2 FQNEAQ (reference sequence). V gave up 5 bases and J gave up 1 base; unmatched junction bases: 8. CDR3 length: 15 residues. The DNA for the CDR3 is TGTGCCAGCAGCATGTGGACTAGGGATTCCTACGAGCAGTACTTC. Translating it yields CASSMWTRDSYEQYF.

The chain is built from TRBV2 and TRBJ2-7; 10 bases map to TRBD1. The V gene end was trimmed by 6 bases and the J gene end by 7 bases; junction bases not matched to a gene: 9. The CDR3 length is 14 residues. Germline CDR1 SNHLY, CDR2 FYNNEI. Here the CDR3 reads CASSEGQGSHEQYF. Here the CDR3 DNA reads TGTGCCAGCAGCGAGGGACAGGGGTCGCATGAGCAGTACTTC.

V usage is TRBV7-6 and J usage is TRBJ2-1; D gene ambiguous. Trimming took 2 bases from V and 7 from J, leaving 6 bases between them. Germline CDR1 and CDR2: SGHVS and FNYEAQ. The CDR3 length is 12 residues. The CDR3 nucleotides read TGTGCCAGCAGCTTAAACGAGAATGAGCAGTTCTTC. Translating gives CASSLNENEQFF. The variable domain in full, completed from reference TRBV7-6 and TRBJ2-1, reads GAGVSQSPRYKVTKRGQDVALRCDPISGHVSLYWYRQALGQGPEFLTYFNYEAQQDKSGLPNDRFSAERPEGSISTLTIQRTEQRDSAMYRCASSLNENEQFFGPGTRLTVL.

In this sample, this clonotype turned up a few times. CDR3 sequence: CASRTGYENTEAFF. The CDR3 coding sequence is TGTGCCAGTAGAACGGGCTATGAGAACACTGAAGCTTTCTTT. The V call is TRBV19, the J call TRBJ1-1; D uncertain. V was pared by 6 bases and J by 1 base, with 12 bases between. This CDR3 is 14 amino acids long. The V gene's germline CDR1 is LNHDA and CDR2 SQIVND (reference sequence).

This chain connects TRBV12-3 or TRBV12-4 to TRBJ1-5; D unresolved. This CDR3 is 14 amino acids long. V was trimmed by 3 bases and J by 3 bases, leaving 9 bases between them. CDR3 nucleotide sequence: TGTGCCAGCAGTTTTGGCCTGATCAATCAGCCCCAGCATTTT. Translation: CASSFGLINQPQHF.

This clonotype was seen a few times. The J gene is TRBJ1-5, the V gene TRBV7-2, with TRBD1 matching 9 bases. CDR1 and CDR2 (germline): SGHTA, FQGNSA. The V segment lost 1 base and the J segment 4 bases; nucleotides outside the gene matches: 8. This CDR3 contains 17 residues. The CDR3 spells CASSLVGTGGVNQPQHF. The CDR3 DNA follows: TGTGCCAGCAGCTTAGTCGGAACAGGGGGCGTTAATCAGCCCCAGCATTTT. Full variable domain (outside the CDR3, taken from reference TRBV7-2 and TRBJ1-5): GAGVSQSPSNKVTEKGKDVELRCDPISGHTALYWYRQSLGQGLEFLIYFQGNSAPDKSGLPSDRFSAERTGGSVSTLTIQRTQQEDSAVYLCASSLVGTGGVNQPQHFGDGTRLSIL.

The chain couples TRBV11-3 to TRBJ2-7; D possibly matches TRBD1 or TRBD2 (5 bases each). CDR3 length: 13 residues. V shed 4 bases and J shed 6 bases, with 13 bases lying between them. The germline CDR1 and CDR2 sequences are SGHNT and YENEEA. In DNA form, the CDR3 reads TGTGCCAGCAGCTCCGGGACCACCGGCGAGCAGTACTTC. Its protein product is CASSSGTTGEQYF.